The present TCR beta chain was sequenced within a study of blood T cell repertoires in COVID-19. Study summary: The cDNA or gDNA used as material had been derived from T cells, B-cell-depleted T cells, or PBMCs.

Germline trimming cut 9 bases from V and 2 bases from J; bases unmatched to any gene: 3. CDR1 is MNHEY, CDR2 SVGAGI, per germline. CDR3 length: 12 residues. Generated by immunoSEQ multiplex PCR, the TCRdb table keeps only in-frame clones and is missing some. The sample consists of hundreds of thousands of clones, 85% to 90% of them appearing once. The sequence was collected from a man aged 25 to 40 who had recovered from COVID-19. The sequenced sample was PBMCs or T cells enriched from blood (not recorded which). This rearrangement joins TRBV6-5 to TRBJ2-7, with 8 bases lining up with TRBD1. This chain's CDR3 is CASGQGTYEQYF. The DNA for the CDR3 is TGTGCCAGTGGACAGGGAACCTACGAGCAGTACTTC.